These 16 T cell receptor beta chains were sequenced from one sample in a study of OX40 agonist ivuxolimab in advanced cancers. Profiling relied on immunoSEQ multiplex PCR, and the TCRdb table lists in-frame clones only, not all of them. The table records some 40,000 clones, roughly 90% of them present only once. The sample was CD4+ or CD8+ T cells sorted from blood, taken in a trial of the OX40 agonist ivuxolimab. These receptors were taken from an adult with an advanced solid tumor such as melanoma, head and neck, liver or kidney cancer.

A remark on this clone: Other DNA sequences from this sample encode an identical CDR3 as well. J is TRBJ2-5 and V is TRBV18; D gene uncertain. The germline V gene encodes CDR1 KGHSH and CDR2 LQKENI. The CDR3 covers 13 residues. The ends were cut back, 0 bases at V and 2 bases at J, with 4 bases in the middle. The CDR3 coding sequence is TGTGCCAGCTCACCACCGGGACAAGAGACCCAGTACTTC. It is translated as CASSPPGQETQYF.

V is TRBV5-5 and J is TRBJ2-1; 7 positions agree with TRBD1. This CDR3 has 16 amino acids. V shed 3 bases, J shed 4 bases, and the junction held 10 bases outside the gene matches. Germline CDR1 reads SGHKS; CDR2 reads YYEKEE (reference sequence). CDR3 DNA sequence: TGTGCCAGCAGCTCCAACCTACCGGGACAGTACAATGAGCAGTTCTTC. Translating it yields CASSSNLPGQYNEQFF.

Concerning this clone itself: Within the sample, other DNA sequences also encode this same CDR3. The chain is built from TRBV5-6 and TRBJ2-5; D possibly corresponds to TRBD2 (7 bases). The V end was cut by 8 bases, the J end by 4 bases, with 18 bases between. CDR1 is SGHDT, CDR2 YYEEEE, per germline. This CDR3 region has 14 residues. The CDR3 loop reads CASSGWGGSETQYF. CDR3 nucleotides: TGTGCCAGTAGCGGGTGGGGGGGCTCAGAGACCCAGTACTTC.

This rearrangement joins TRBV11-2 to TRBJ2-7; a weak D match, TRBD2 (6 bases). V shed 8 bases and J shed 5 bases, with 16 bases lying between them. Germline lookup yields CDR1 SGHAT and CDR2 FQNNGV. This CDR3 contains 13 residues. The CDR3 DNA follows: TGTGCCAGCGCATTCCGGACTAACGACGAGCAGTACTTC. Translating it yields CASAFRTNDEQYF.

This rearrangement joins TRBV7-8 to TRBJ2-1; TRBD2 is a possible D gene (6 bases). Germline lookup yields CDR1 SGHVS and CDR2 FQNEAQ. The V and J ends lost 1 base and 10 bases respectively, with 11 bases between them. The CDR3 length is 13 residues. The CDR3 nucleotides read TGTGCCAGCAGCTTAGGGGGGGTCACAGAGCAGTTCTTC. This sequence encodes CASSLGGVTEQFF.

The gene calls are TRBV5-5 and TRBJ1-1; no clear D gene. Germline loops: CDR1 SGHKS, CDR2 YYEKEE (reference sequence). This CDR3 has 16 amino acids. Trimming took off 3 bases at V and 1 base at J, with 16 bases between the two ends. The CDR3 loop reads CASSSPVQPQNTEAFF. DNA of the CDR3: TGTGCCAGCAGCTCTCCTGTTCAGCCACAGAACACTGAAGCTTTCTTT.

The CDR3 region is CATSGPYTQYF. The CDR3 bases are TGTGCCACCAGCGGTCCATACACGCAGTATTTT. This rearrangement joins TRBV15 to TRBJ2-3, with unresolved D. Germline CDR1 and CDR2: LNHNV and YYDKDF (reference sequence). The CDR3 loop spans 11 amino acids. V lost 5 bases to trimming and J lost 9 bases, with 9 bases between them.

The chain carries TRBV14 and TRBJ1-1; D uncertain. The CDR3 runs to 15 residues. With 6 bases removed from V and 6 bases from J, the gap between germline ends came to 20 bases. CDR1 SGHDN and CDR2 FVKESK come from the germline V gene. This CDR3 is CASSPHPGERAEAFF. CDR3 DNA: TGTGCCAGCAGTCCCCACCCCGGGGAGCGGGCTGAAGCTTTCTTT.

The J gene is TRBJ1-1, the V gene TRBV5-6; D remains ambiguous. The CDR3 length is 15 residues. The germline V gene encodes CDR1 SGHDT and CDR2 YYEEEE. Trimming left V 4 bases short and J 2 bases short, with 15 bases between. In DNA form, the CDR3 reads TGTGCCAGCAGCGTCCGGCCGAGGGCCAACACTGAAGCTTTCTTT. Protein sequence: CASSVRPRANTEAFF.

The gene calls are TRBV6-6 and TRBJ1-2; 12 bases agree with TRBD1. The CDR3 totals 15 residues. Germline assignment: CDR1 MNHNY and CDR2 SVGAGI (reference sequence). V shed 1 base, J shed 5 bases, and the junction held 2 bases outside the gene matches. The CDR3: CASSYLGQGAYGYTF. For the CDR3, the DNA is TGTGCCAGCAGTTACTTGGGACAGGGGGCGTATGGCTACACCTTC.

V and J are TRBV6-1 and TRBJ1-5; no reliable D call. This CDR3 has 13 amino acids. V lost 6 bases, J lost 0 bases, and 6 bases lay in between. In germline, CDR1 is MNHNS, CDR2 SASEGT. CDR3 in amino acids: CASRPYSNQPQHF. CDR3 nucleotides: TGTGCCAGCAGACCGTATAGCAATCAGCCCCAGCATTTT.

The V call is TRBV7-6, the J call TRBJ1-1, with D possibly TRBD1 on 5 matching bases. Germline-derived CDR1 and CDR2 are SGHVS and FNYEAQ. The CDR3 is 15 amino acids. Trimming took off 3 bases at V and 1 base at J, with 12 bases between the two ends. CDR3 residues: CASSLGPLRNTEAFF. CDR3 in DNA: TGTGCCAGCAGCTTGGGGCCTTTAAGGAACACTGAAGCTTTCTTT.

The V and J genes are TRBV5-4 and TRBJ2-1, with a weak D call TRBD1 (6 bases). V lost 4 bases and J 5 bases, leaving 19 bases between the germline ends. This CDR3 has 16 residues. Germline CDR1 is SGHNT and CDR2 is YYREEE (reference sequence). CDR3 bases: TGTGCCAGCAGCCCGAGGGGGATCGGGCCCCACAATGAGCAGTTCTTC. This gives the protein CASSPRGIGPHNEQFF. Drawing the rest from reference TRBV5-4 and TRBJ2-1, the complete variable domain is ETGVTQSPTHLIKTRGQQVTLRCSSQSGHNTVSWYQQALGQGPQFIFQYYREEENGRGNFPPRFSGLQFPNYSSELNVNALELDDSALYLCASSPRGIGPHNEQFFGPGTRLTVL.

This clone was counted only a few times. The CDR3 loop is CASSPMIDVASGGWNTQYF. The CDR3 DNA sequence: TGTGCCAGCAGCCCAATGATCGACGTGGCTAGTGGGGGGTGGAATACGCAGTATTTT. The chain links TRBV9 to TRBJ2-3; D possibly corresponds to TRBD2 (6 bases). The CDR3 sequence is 19 residues long. Trimming removed 4 bases at V and 7 bases at J, with 31 bases between. The germline V gene encodes CDR1 SGDLS and CDR2 YYNGEE. The variable domain in full, with the rest retrieved from reference TRBV9 and TRBJ2-3, is DSGVTQTPKHLITATGQRVTLRCSPRSGDLSVYWYQQSLDQGLQFLIQYYNGEERAKGNILERFSAQQFPDLHSELNLSSLELGDSALYFCASSPMIDVASGGWNTQYFGPGTRLTVL.

CDR3 protein: CASSDWGASNQPQHF. CDR3 sequence (DNA): TGTGCCAGCAGTGATTGGGGGGCGAGCAATCAGCCCCAGCATTTT. V gene TRBV2 combines with J gene TRBJ1-5; perhaps TRBD1 as D (6 bases). Trimming left V 3 bases short and J 1 base short, with 10 bases between. From germline, CDR1 is SNHLY and CDR2 FYNNEI. The CDR3 is 15 amino acids.

This chain connects TRBV5-5 to TRBJ1-2; TRBD1 aligns across 9 bases. V shed 0 bases, J shed 4 bases, and the junction held 1 base outside the gene matches. CDR1 is SGHKS, CDR2 YYEKEE, per germline (reference sequence). The CDR3 loop spans 14 amino acids. CDR3 sequence (DNA): TGTGCCAGCAGCTTGGGACAGGGGGGCTATGGCTACACCTTC. Translation gives CASSLGQGGYGYTF.